This T cell receptor beta chain was captured by sequencing in a study of Graves' ophthalmopathy and Graves' hyperthyroidism. Amplification targeted the TCR beta CDR3 regions, with RNA transcripts as the source material. Second-round multiplex PCR came after a first-round RT-PCR that employed HTBI primers. TCRdb reanalysed the multiplex PCR reads using MiXCR and keeps one entry per CDR3 protein. The repertoire holds over a million distinct CDR3 sequences, with 36% as singletons. This clonotype was seen repeatedly, ten times or more. Sequencing was performed on peripheral blood or thyroid tissue (not recorded which). This receptor was obtained from an adult man with Graves' hyperthyroidism.

The CDR3 loop reads CASSGVTGGISGYTF. The CDR3 DNA reads as TGTGCCAGTAGCGGAGTGACAGGGGGAATTTCTGGCTACACCTTC. This rearrangement joins TRBV19 to TRBJ1-2, with 9 bases matching TRBD1. The length of the CDR3 is 15 residues. V lost 6 bases, J lost 7 bases, and 12 bases stayed unmatched. Germline loops: CDR1 LNHDA, CDR2 SQIVND (reference sequence).